These 32 T cell receptor beta chains were all obtained from the same sample, sequenced in a study of Ad26.COV2.S vaccination and SARS-CoV-2 variants. Repertoires were generated with immunoSEQ multiplex PCR, while TCRdb's copy carries only in-frame clones and drops some. The sample includes fewer than 500,000 clones, roughly 89% of them seen just once. As for treatment: 19 received Ad26.COV2.S at low or high dose, single or two shots; 5 received placebo; per-sample allocation not given. The samples date from day 63 after the first vaccine or placebo injection. The sample consisted of peripheral blood, taken in a trial of Ad26.COV2.S vaccine versus placebo. The source of these receptors is a person aged 18-60 years who received the Ad26.COV2.S COVID-19 vaccine or a placebo.

The J gene is TRBJ1-2, the V gene TRBV7-9; D perhaps matches TRBD1 (6 bases). CDR1 is SEHNR and CDR2 is FQNEAQ in the germline V gene (reference sequence). Trimming left V 1 base short and J 4 bases short, with 13 bases between. The CDR3 covers 15 residues. This CDR3 is CASSLGGRGTYGYTF. The CDR3 nucleotides read TGTGCCAGCAGCTTAGGCGGCAGGGGTACCTATGGCTACACCTTC. The complete variable domain, with remaining parts taken from reference TRBV7-9 and TRBJ1-2, reads DTGVSQNPRHKITKRGQNVTFRCDPISEHNRLYWYRQTLGQGPEFLTYFQNEAQLEKSRLLSDRFSAERPKGSFSTLEIQRTEQGDSAMYLCASSLGGRGTYGYTFGSGTRLTVV.

The rearrangement joins TRBV12-3 or TRBV12-4 to TRBJ1-5; 7 bases agree with TRBD1. The CDR3 has 13 residues. J gave up 5 bases and V 5 bases, and 3 bases lay outside the gene matches. CDR3 region: CASSLTGYQPQHF. Here the CDR3 DNA reads TGTGCCAGCAGTCTGACAGGGTATCAGCCCCAGCATTTT.

This rearrangement joins TRBV7-2 to TRBJ1-2, with no clear D. Germline lookup yields CDR1 SGHTA and CDR2 FQGNSA. Trimming cost V 3 bases and J 3 bases, with 11 bases left between them. The CDR3 is made up of 14 amino acids. CDR3 in DNA: TGTGCCAGCAGCTTTATGGTGGCGGACTATGGCTACACCTTC. Its protein product is CASSFMVADYGYTF.

The chain recombines TRBV30 with TRBJ1-6, with D uncertain. Germline-derived CDR1 and CDR2 are GTSNPN and SVGIG (reference sequence). The CDR3 contains 11 residues. Trimming took 3 bases from V and 9 from J, leaving 6 bases between them. The CDR3 DNA reads as TGTGCCTGGAGACTTGGTTCACCCCTCCACTTT. Protein product: CAWRLGSPLHF.

This clone was counted only a few times. V is TRBV6-2 or TRBV6-3 and J is TRBJ2-7; D may be TRBD1 (5 bases). The CDR3 is 15 amino acids. The germline V gene has CDR1 MNHEY and CDR2 SVGEGT. Trimming cost V 0 bases and J 2 bases, with 11 bases left between them. CDR3 sequence reads: CASSYSTQGTYEQYV. CDR3 nucleotides: TGTGCCAGCAGTTACTCGACTCAGGGCACCTACGAGCAGTACGTC.

The V gene is TRBV7-6, the J gene TRBJ1-3, with D tentatively TRBD1 (5 bases). Germline CDR1 reads SGHVS; CDR2 reads FNYEAQ. The CDR3 loop spans 15 amino acids. With 5 bases removed from V and 3 bases from J, the gap between germline ends came to 14 bases. The DNA for the CDR3 is TGTGCCAGCAGCGCCGGCAGGGCCAGTGGAAACACCATATATTTT. This encodes CASSAGRASGNTIYF. Full variable domain (outside the CDR3, taken from reference TRBV7-6 and TRBJ1-3): GAGVSQSPRYKVTKRGQDVALRCDPISGHVSLYWYRQALGQGPEFLTYFNYEAQQDKSGLPNDRFSAERPEGSISTLTIQRTEQRDSAMYRCASSAGRASGNTIYFGEGSWLTVV.

The rearrangement links TRBV7-9 to TRBJ2-2; 10 positions agree with TRBD2. Germline loops: CDR1 SEHNR, CDR2 FQNEAQ (reference sequence). The junction had 9 bases not matched to a gene; V was cut back by 2 bases and J by 6 bases. CDR3 length equals 17 residues. The chain's CDR3 is CASSLSGPSGRSGELFF. For the CDR3, the DNA is TGTGCCAGCAGCTTAAGCGGTCCTAGCGGGAGATCCGGGGAGCTGTTTTTT.

The V gene is TRBV4-1, the J gene TRBJ2-5; D remains unclear. The CDR3 runs to 14 residues. Germline V gives CDR1 MGHRA, CDR2 YSYEKL. Trimming stripped 3 bases from V and 2 bases from J, with 10 bases between. This CDR3 is CASSQRLIQETQYF. The CDR3 DNA reads TGCGCCAGCAGCCAGCGACTTATTCAAGAGACCCAGTACTTC.

A remark on this clone: Distinct nucleotide sequences in the sample also encode this CDR3. The rearrangement uses TRBV2 and TRBJ1-2, with unresolved D. Germline values: CDR1 SNHLY, CDR2 FYNNEI. This CDR3 contains 13 residues. The V and J ends lost 3 bases and 1 base respectively, with 6 bases between them. The chain's CDR3 is CASSDSFNYGYTF. The CDR3 bases are TGTGCCAGCAGTGACTCTTTTAACTATGGCTACACCTTC.

CDR3 sequence: CASSHLMEGEQFF. For the CDR3, the DNA is TGTGCCAGCAGCCACCTAATGGAGGGTGAGCAGTTCTTC. This chain links TRBV4-2 with TRBJ2-1; weak D call: TRBD2 (6 bases). This CDR3 has 13 amino acids. Germline CDR1 LGHNA, CDR2 YNFKEQ. V gave up 3 bases and J gave up 9 bases, with 12 bases separating them.

This chain uses TRBV4-1 with TRBJ2-5, with TRBD1 as a possible D gene (7 bases). The CDR3 contains 14 residues. Between the trimmed V and J ends, which lost 4 bases and 4 bases, there was a span of 13 bases. Germline V gene data show CDR1 as MGHRA and CDR2 as YSYEKL. CDR3 DNA sequence: TGCGCCAGCAGCCTGGAGGGGGCGGCAGAGACCCAGTACTTC. Encoded protein: CASSLEGAAETQYF.

This chain uses TRBV7-2 with TRBJ1-2; D gene unclear. Deletions cut 1 base from V and 4 bases from J, with 13 bases between. The CDR3 loop spans 15 amino acids. From germline, CDR1 is SGHTA and CDR2 FQGNSA. The CDR3 DNA reads as TGTGCCAGCAGCTTAGTAGCCGGGGATACCTATGGCTACACCTTC. This encodes CASSLVAGDTYGYTF. The full variable domain, rest sourced from reference TRBV7-2 and TRBJ1-2, is GAGVSQSPSNKVTEKGKDVELRCDPISGHTALYWYRQSLGQGLEFLIYFQGNSAPDKSGLPSDRFSAERTGGSVSTLTIQRTQQEDSAVYLCASSLVAGDTYGYTFGSGTRLTVV.

The table lists this clone with a count of one. The chain couples TRBV19 to TRBJ2-1; no definite D call. The germline V and J ends were trimmed by 1 base and 2 bases, with 9 bases remaining between them. The CDR3 has 15 amino acids. CDR1 is LNHDA, CDR2 SQIVND, per germline (reference sequence). The CDR3, as DNA: TGTGCCAGTAGTATAGGGGCGGATACCTACAATGAGCAGTTCTTC. It encodes CASSIGADTYNEQFF.

The J gene is TRBJ2-7, the V gene TRBV7-2; D may be TRBD2 (5 bases). Germline lookup yields CDR1 SGHTA and CDR2 FQGNSA. V was trimmed by 2 bases and J by 2 bases, leaving 13 bases between them. CDR3 length: 15 amino acids. The CDR3 region is CASSLSGGDPYEQYF. CDR3 bases: TGTGCCAGCAGCTTATCTGGAGGAGACCCCTACGAGCAGTACTTC.

V and J are TRBV6-5 and TRBJ2-5, with D perhaps matching TRBD2 (6 bases). Germline CDR1 is MNHEY and CDR2 is SVGAGI. The CDR3 sequence is 14 residues long. V lost 8 bases and J lost 0, with 13 bases in between. Here the CDR3 DNA reads TGTGCCAGCCTCGTGGGCGGGAACCAAGAGACCCAGTACTTC. Protein product: CASLVGGNQETQYF.

The genes are TRBV10-3 and TRBJ2-1; D might be TRBD1 (6 bases). The CDR3 runs to 15 residues. V lost 6 bases and J lost 1, with 13 bases in between. Germline assignment: CDR1 ENHRY and CDR2 SYGVKD. The CDR3: CAIRVTGGSYNEQFF. The CDR3, as DNA: TGTGCCATCAGAGTGACAGGTGGATCCTACAATGAGCAGTTCTTC.

This rearrangement joins TRBV12-3 or TRBV12-4 to TRBJ2-2; D not resolved. CDR3 length equals 11 residues. V lost 6 bases and J lost 5, with 4 bases in between. CDR3 nucleotides: TGTGCCAGCAGCACTACCGGGGAGCTGTTTTTT. Encoded protein: CASSTTGELFF.

The V call is TRBV19, the J call TRBJ2-2; D may be TRBD1 or TRBD2 (5 bases each). Germline values: CDR1 LNHDA, CDR2 SQIVND (reference sequence). V was cut by 6 bases and J by 5 bases, with 13 bases left in between. The CDR3 runs to 14 residues. CDR3 in DNA: TGTGCCAGTAGCGACTACCAGGGAACCGGGGAGCTGTTTTTT. Translation: CASSDYQGTGELFF.

The V gene is TRBV6-5, the J gene TRBJ1-2, with no clear D. The V gene's germline CDR1 is MNHEY and CDR2 SVGAGI. The CDR3 covers 12 residues. V lost 5 bases and J lost 2, with 6 bases in between. The CDR3 DNA reads TGTGCCAGCAGTATGGGCAACTATGGCTACACCTTC. Its translation: CASSMGNYGYTF.

The rearrangement links TRBV6-5 to TRBJ2-1; 7 bases match TRBD2. V was clipped by 3 bases and J by 10 bases; unmatched bases: 12. The CDR3 runs to 15 residues. Germline V gives CDR1 MNHEY, CDR2 SVGAGI. CDR3 bases: TGTGCCAGCAGTTATGAGGGAGGGCCTCGGGAAGAGCAGTTCTTC. This encodes CASSYEGGPREEQFF.

In its sample, this clone was seen once. V is TRBV5-6 and J is TRBJ2-2; unclear D gene. The V end was cut by 4 bases, the J end by 0 bases, with 7 bases between. The V gene's germline CDR1 is SGHDT and CDR2 YYEEEE. This CDR3 spans 14 amino acids. CDR3 DNA sequence: TGTGCCAGCAGCCCCAGCCCGAACACCGGGGAGCTGTTTTTT. Protein sequence: CASSPSPNTGELFF.

The chain recombines TRBV3-1 (or the pseudogene TRBV3-2) with TRBJ1-1; TRBD1 matches at 7 bases. The CDR3 runs 14 residues. V was pared by 3 bases and J by 1 base, with 2 bases of the junction left unmatched. Germline-derived CDR1 and CDR2 are LGHDT and YNNKEL (reference sequence). CDR3 protein: CASSQNRGNTEAFF. CDR3 sequence (DNA): TGTGCCAGCAGCCAGAACAGGGGGAACACTGAAGCTTTCTTT.

A few counts support this clone. This rearrangement joins TRBV7-9 to TRBJ2-3, with 7 bases identical to TRBD1. The CDR3 spans 14 residues. Germline trimming cut 5 bases from V and 5 bases from J; bases unmatched to any gene: 7. Germline CDR1 SEHNR, CDR2 FQNEAQ (reference sequence). Here the CDR3 reads CASSRQGSLDTQYF. CDR3 nucleotides: TGTGCCAGCAGCCGACAGGGTAGTCTAGATACGCAGTATTTT.

The rearrangement uses TRBV19 and TRBJ2-3; 12 bases agree with TRBD2. The V segment lost 4 bases and the J segment 6 bases; nucleotides outside the gene matches: 5. CDR1 LNHDA and CDR2 SQIVND come from the germline V gene (reference sequence). CDR3 length equals 15 residues. CDR3 coding DNA: TGTGCCAGTAGTAATCGACTAGCGGGAGTTGATACGCAGTATTTT. Its protein is CASSNRLAGVDTQYF.

Here the CDR3 reads CAGAQGAANVLTF. In nucleotides, the CDR3 is TGTGCAGGAGCACAGGGTGCGGCCAACGTCCTGACTTTC. The V and J genes are TRBV7-2 and TRBJ2-6; TRBD1 might be the D (6 bases). Germline V gene data show CDR1 as SGHTA and CDR2 as FQGNSA. The CDR3 totals 13 residues.

The rearrangement joins TRBV19 to TRBJ1-1, with D possibly matching TRBD1 (6 bases). The length of the CDR3 is 13 residues. Trimming took off 8 bases at V and 7 bases at J, with 17 bases between the two ends. CDR1 is LNHDA and CDR2 is SQIVND in the germline V gene (reference sequence). The CDR3 protein is CASSRRGVGEAFF. The CDR3 region has the DNA TGTGCCAGTTCCCGCAGGGGAGTAGGTGAAGCTTTCTTT. The variable domain in full, completed from reference TRBV19 and TRBJ1-1, reads DGGITQSPKYLFRKEGQNVTLSCEQNLNHDAMYWYRQDPGQGLRLIYYSQIVNDFQKGDIAEGYSVSREKKESFPLTVTSAQKNPTAFYLCASSRRGVGEAFFGQGTRLTVV.

This chain joins TRBV9 and TRBJ2-1; possibly TRBD2 for D (5 bases). With 5 bases removed from V and 8 bases from J, the gap between germline ends came to 20 bases. Germline CDR1 reads SGDLS; CDR2 reads YYNGEE. This CDR3 has 15 amino acids. This CDR3 is CASSTPGLPFHEQFF. The CDR3 DNA is TGTGCCAGCAGTACTCCCGGACTCCCTTTTCATGAGCAGTTCTTC.

The chain links TRBV2 to TRBJ2-5; 7 bases agree with TRBD1. After removal of 7 bases from V and 0 bases from J, the junction contained 5 bases not matched to a gene. This CDR3 has 14 residues. CDR1 SNHLY and CDR2 FYNNEI come from the germline V gene. The CDR3 sequence is CASIDDRDQETQYF. CDR3 coding DNA: TGTGCCAGCATCGATGACAGGGACCAAGAGACCCAGTACTTC.

The chain has TRBV7-8 and TRBJ2-7, with TRBD2 as a possible D gene (7 bases). The CDR3 has 18 residues. Germline V lookup: CDR1 SGHVS, CDR2 FQNEAQ. V lost 1 base and J lost 0, with 19 bases in between. In DNA, the CDR3 is TGTGCCAGCAGCTTAGGGGGGGGCCGGTGGGAGAGCTCCTACGAGCAGTACGTC. Its protein is CASSLGGGRWESSYEQYV.

The chain joins TRBV5-1 to TRBJ1-3; possible D gene TRBD1, 5 bases. The CDR3 extends over 16 amino acids. The germline V and J ends were trimmed by 0 bases and 0 bases, with 10 bases remaining between them. Germline V CDR1 and CDR2: SGHRS, YFSETQ. The CDR3 protein is CASSLDRYGSGNTIYF. Here the CDR3 DNA reads TGCGCCAGCAGCTTGGACAGGTACGGCTCTGGAAACACCATATATTTT.

The rearrangement joins TRBV5-1 to TRBJ2-3, with 7 positions matching TRBD2. With 3 bases clipped from V and 5 bases from J, the junction kept 9 bases outside the gene matches. The CDR3 sequence is 15 residues long. Germline V gene sequence: CDR1 SGHRS, CDR2 YFSETQ. CDR3 loop: CASSSPGTIQDTQYF. The CDR3 bases are TGCGCCAGCAGCTCTCCCGGGACTATTCAAGATACGCAGTATTTT.

Only one count was recorded for this clone. The chain is built from TRBV9 and TRBJ2-3, with D possibly being TRBD1 (5 bases). This CDR3 comprises 13 residues. Germline V gives CDR1 SGDLS, CDR2 YYNGEE. V lost 2 bases and J lost 7, with 11 bases in between. The CDR3 here is CASSVLSGNTQYF. CDR3 nucleotide sequence: TGTGCCAGCAGCGTCCTTTCAGGGAATACGCAGTATTTT.